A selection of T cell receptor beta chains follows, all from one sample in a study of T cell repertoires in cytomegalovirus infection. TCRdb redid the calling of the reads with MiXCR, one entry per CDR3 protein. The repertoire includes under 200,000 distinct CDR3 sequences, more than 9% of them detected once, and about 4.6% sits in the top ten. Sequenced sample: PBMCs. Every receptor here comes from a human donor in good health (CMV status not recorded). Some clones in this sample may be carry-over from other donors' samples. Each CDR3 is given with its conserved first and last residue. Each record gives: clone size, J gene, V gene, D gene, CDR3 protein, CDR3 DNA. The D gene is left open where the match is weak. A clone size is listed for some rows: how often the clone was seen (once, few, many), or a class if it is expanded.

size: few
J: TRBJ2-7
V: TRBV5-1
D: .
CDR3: CASSFVSGSSYEQYF
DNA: TGCGCCAGCAGCTTCGTGTCGGGGAGCTCCTACGAGCAGTACTTC

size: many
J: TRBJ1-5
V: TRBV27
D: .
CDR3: CASKTGSLPQHF
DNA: TGTGCCAGTAAAACAGGAAGCCTGCCCCAGCATTTT

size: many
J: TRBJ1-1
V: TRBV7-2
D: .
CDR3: CASSLLRGGARTEAFF
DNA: TGTGCCAGCAGCTTACTGCGGGGAGGGGCCCGCACTGAAGCTTTCTTT

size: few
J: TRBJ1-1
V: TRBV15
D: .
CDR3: CATSRDRMGTEAFF
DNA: TGTGCCACCAGCAGAGATAGGATGGGGACTGAAGCTTTCTTT

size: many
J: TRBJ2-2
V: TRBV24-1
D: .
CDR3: CATSDLFGELFF
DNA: TGTGCCACCAGTGATTTGTTCGGGGAGCTGTTTTTT

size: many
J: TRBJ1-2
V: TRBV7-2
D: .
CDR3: CASSPTPRVGYGYTF
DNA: TGTGCCAGCAGCCCAACCCCAAGGGTGGGGTATGGCTACACCTTC

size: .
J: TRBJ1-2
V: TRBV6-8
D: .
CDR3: CASTQRTAGYGYTF
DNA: TGTGCCAGCACCCAAAGGACGGCCGGCTATGGCTACACCTTC

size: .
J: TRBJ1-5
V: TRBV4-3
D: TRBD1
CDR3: CASSRDRVGSSGNQPQHF
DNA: TGCGCCAGCAGCCGGGACAGGGTCGGTTCATCGGGCAATCAGCCCCAGCATTTT

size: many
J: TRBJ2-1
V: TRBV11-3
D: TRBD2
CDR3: CASSLGGTSGGEQFF
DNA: TGTGCCAGCAGCTTAGGAGGGACTAGCGGAGGGGAGCAGTTCTTC

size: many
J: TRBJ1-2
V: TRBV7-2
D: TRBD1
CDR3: CASSSRQGITYGYTF
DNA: TGTGCCAGCAGCTCCAGACAGGGGATAACCTATGGCTACACCTTC

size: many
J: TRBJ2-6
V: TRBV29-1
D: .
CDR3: CSAEAGANVLTF
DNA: TGCAGCGCTGAGGCAGGGGCCAACGTCCTGACTTTC

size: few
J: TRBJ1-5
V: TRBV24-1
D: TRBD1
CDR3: CATSDLPKTGGFYQPQHF
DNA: TGTGCCACCAGTGATTTGCCCAAAACAGGGGGTTTTTATCAGCCCCAGCATTTT

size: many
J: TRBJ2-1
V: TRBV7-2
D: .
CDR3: CASSPRMLAREQFF
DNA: TGTGCCAGCAGCCCTAGAATGTTGGCGAGGGAGCAGTTCTTC

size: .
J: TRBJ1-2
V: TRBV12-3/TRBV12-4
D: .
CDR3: CASSPSLNVFYGYTF
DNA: TGTGCCAGCAGTCCCAGCCTCAATGTATTCTATGGCTACACCTTC

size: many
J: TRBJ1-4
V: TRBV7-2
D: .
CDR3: CASSLGWQGEEKLFF
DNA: TGTGCCAGCAGCTTAGGGTGGCAGGGAGAGGAAAAACTGTTTTTT

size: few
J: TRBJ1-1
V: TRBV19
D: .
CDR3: CASSMRQENTEAFF
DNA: TGTGCCAGTAGTATGAGACAGGAAAACACTGAAGCTTTCTTT

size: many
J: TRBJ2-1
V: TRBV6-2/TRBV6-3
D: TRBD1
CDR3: CASRVDRADEQFF
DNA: TGTGCCAGCAGGGTAGACAGGGCGGATGAGCAGTTCTTC

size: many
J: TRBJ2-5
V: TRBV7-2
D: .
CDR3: CASSLVIQTQYF
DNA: TGTGCCAGCAGCTTAGTGATCCAGACCCAGTACTTC

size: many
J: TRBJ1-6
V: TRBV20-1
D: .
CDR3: CSARDLQGNSPLHF
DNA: TGCAGTGCTAGAGATCTACAGGGCAATTCACCCCTCCACTTT

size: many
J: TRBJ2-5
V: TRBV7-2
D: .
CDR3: CASSLAGFETQYF
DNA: TGTGCCAGCAGCTTAGCAGGGTTCGAGACCCAGTACTTC

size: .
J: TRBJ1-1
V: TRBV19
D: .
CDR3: CASKLGSRSNTEAFF
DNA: TGTGCCAGTAAGCTTGGCAGCCGTTCGAACACTGAAGCTTTCTTT

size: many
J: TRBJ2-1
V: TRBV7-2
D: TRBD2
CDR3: CASSLGLAGYTDEQFF
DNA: TGTGCCAGCAGCTTAGGACTAGCAGGGTATACGGATGAGCAGTTCTTC

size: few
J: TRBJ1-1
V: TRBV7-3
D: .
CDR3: CASSRPGGEAFF
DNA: TGTGCCAGCAGCCGACCCGGAGGAGAAGCTTTCTTT

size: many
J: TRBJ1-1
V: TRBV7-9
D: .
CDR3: CASSLAREQLTMNTEAFF
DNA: TGTGCCAGCAGCTTAGCGAGAGAACAACTTACAATGAACACTGAAGCTTTCTTT

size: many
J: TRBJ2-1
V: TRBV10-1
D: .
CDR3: CASSESGQGNNEQFF
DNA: TGCGCCAGCAGTGAGTCAGGGCAGGGTAACAATGAGCAGTTCTTC

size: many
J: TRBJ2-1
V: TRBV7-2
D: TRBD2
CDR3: CASSLIWEGIHEQFF
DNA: TGTGCCAGCAGCTTAATCTGGGAGGGAATCCATGAGCAGTTCTTC

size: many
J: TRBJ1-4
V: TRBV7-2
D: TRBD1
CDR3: CASSRGQDEKLFF
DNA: TGTGCCAGCAGCCGCGGACAGGATGAAAAACTGTTTTTT

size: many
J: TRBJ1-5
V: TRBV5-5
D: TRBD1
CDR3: CASSLARQGRQPQHF
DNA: TGTGCCAGCAGCTTGGCCCGACAGGGGAGGCAGCCCCAGCATTTT

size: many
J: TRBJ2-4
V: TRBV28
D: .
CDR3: CASSEDRTPRYIQYF
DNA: TGTGCCAGCAGTGAAGACAGGACGCCTCGGTACATTCAGTACTTC

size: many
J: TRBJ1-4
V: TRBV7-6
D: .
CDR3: CASSLEADNEKLFF
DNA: TGTGCCAGCAGCTTGGAGGCGGATAATGAAAAACTGTTTTTT

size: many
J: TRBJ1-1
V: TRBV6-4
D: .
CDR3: CASSDKADQNTEAFF
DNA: TGTGCCAGCAGTGACAAGGCAGACCAGAACACTGAAGCTTTCTTT

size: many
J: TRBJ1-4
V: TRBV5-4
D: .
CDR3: CASSFSGGNEKLFF
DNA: TGTGCCAGCAGCTTCTCGGGGGGTAATGAAAAACTGTTTTTT

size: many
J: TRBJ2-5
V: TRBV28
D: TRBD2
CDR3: CASSLGLASGATIQETQYF
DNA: TGTGCCAGCAGTTTAGGATTGGCTAGCGGGGCAACAATCCAAGAGACCCAGTACTTC

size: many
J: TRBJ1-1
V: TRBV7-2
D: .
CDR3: CASSRQGTEATTEAFF
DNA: TGTGCCAGCAGCCGCCAAGGGACGGAGGCGACGACTGAAGCTTTCTTT

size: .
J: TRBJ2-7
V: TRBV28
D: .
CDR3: CASSLSSRHSSYEQYF
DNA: TGTGCCAGCAGTTTAAGCTCGCGGCATAGCTCCTACGAGCAGTACTTC

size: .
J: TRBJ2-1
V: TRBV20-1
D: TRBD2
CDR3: CSASPPSGRARGDEQFF
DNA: TGCAGTGCTAGCCCCCCTAGCGGGAGGGCCCGGGGAGATGAGCAGTTCTTC

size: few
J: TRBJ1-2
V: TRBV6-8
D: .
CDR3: CASGPWDRGYTF
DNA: TGTGCCAGCGGTCCTTGGGATCGCGGCTACACCTTC

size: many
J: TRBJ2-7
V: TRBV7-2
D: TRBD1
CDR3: CASSTRQGSGLEQYF
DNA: TGTGCCAGCAGCACGAGACAGGGGTCGGGTCTCGAGCAGTACTTC

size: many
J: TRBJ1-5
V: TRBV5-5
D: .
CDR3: CASRSGETDNQPQHF
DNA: TGTGCCAGCAGGTCCGGGGAGACGGACAATCAGCCCCAGCATTTT

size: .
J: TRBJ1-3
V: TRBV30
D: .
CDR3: CAWSVQGRGSGNTIYF
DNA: TGTGCCTGGAGTGTACAGGGCAGGGGCTCTGGAAACACCATATATTTT

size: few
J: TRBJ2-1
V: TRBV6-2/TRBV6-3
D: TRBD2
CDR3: CASSYSLWEGRNEQFF
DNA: TGTGCCAGCAGTTACTCGTTGTGGGAGGGTCGGAATGAGCAGTTCTTC

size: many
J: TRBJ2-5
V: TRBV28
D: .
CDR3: CASRAAGQETQYF
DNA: TGTGCCAGCAGGGCGGCGGGGCAAGAGACCCAGTACTTC

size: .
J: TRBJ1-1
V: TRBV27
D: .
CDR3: CASSPTGRNTEAFF
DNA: TGTGCCAGCAGTCCAACGGGGCGGAACACTGAAGCTTTCTTT

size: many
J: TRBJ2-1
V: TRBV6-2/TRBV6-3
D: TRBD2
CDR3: CASSPLAGGPNEQFF
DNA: TGTGCCAGCAGTCCACTAGCGGGAGGGCCGAATGAGCAGTTCTTC

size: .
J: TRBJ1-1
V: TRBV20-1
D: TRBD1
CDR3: CSAMDRLNTEAFF
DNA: TGCAGTGCTATGGACAGGTTGAACACTGAAGCTTTCTTT

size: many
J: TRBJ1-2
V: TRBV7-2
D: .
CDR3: CASSFDRNLYGYTF
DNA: TGTGCCAGCAGCTTCGACAGGAACCTCTATGGCTACACCTTC

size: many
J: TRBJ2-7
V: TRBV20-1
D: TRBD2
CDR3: CSAFRLAGGRSGEQYF
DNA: TGCAGTGCTTTCCGACTAGCGGGAGGAAGGTCGGGCGAGCAGTACTTC

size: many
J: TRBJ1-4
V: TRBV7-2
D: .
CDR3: CASSIREVPGEKLFF
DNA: TGTGCCAGCAGCATCAGAGAGGTGCCGGGAGAAAAACTGTTTTTT

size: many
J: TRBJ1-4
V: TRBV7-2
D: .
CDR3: CASSLGGNQEKLFF
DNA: TGTGCCAGCAGCTTAGGGGGGAATCAGGAAAAACTGTTTTTT

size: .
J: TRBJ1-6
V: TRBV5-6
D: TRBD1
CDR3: CASSYTGTAYNSPIHF
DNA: TGTGCCAGCAGCTACACTGGGACAGCCTATAATTCACCCATCCACTTT

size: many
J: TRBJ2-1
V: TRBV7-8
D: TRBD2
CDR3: CASSLRGGRHNEQFF
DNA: TGTGCCAGCAGCTTACGGGGGGGGCGGCACAATGAGCAGTTCTTC

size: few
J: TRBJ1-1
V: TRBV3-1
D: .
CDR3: CASTEGGNPGGRGAFF
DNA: TGTGCCAGCACCGAAGGGGGAAATCCGGGGGGGCGTGGAGCTTTCTTT

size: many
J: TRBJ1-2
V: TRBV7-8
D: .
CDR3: CASSSEGNYGYTF
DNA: TGTGCCAGCAGCTCCGAAGGGAACTATGGCTACACCTTC